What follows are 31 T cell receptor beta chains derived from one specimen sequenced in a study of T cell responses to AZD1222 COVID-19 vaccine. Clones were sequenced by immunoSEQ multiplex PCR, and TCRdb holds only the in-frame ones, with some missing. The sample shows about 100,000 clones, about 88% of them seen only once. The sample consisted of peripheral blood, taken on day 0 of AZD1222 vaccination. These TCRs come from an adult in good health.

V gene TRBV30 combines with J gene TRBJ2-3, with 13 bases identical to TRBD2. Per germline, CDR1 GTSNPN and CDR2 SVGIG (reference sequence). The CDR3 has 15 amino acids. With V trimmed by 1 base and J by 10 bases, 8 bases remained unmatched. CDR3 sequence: CAWSATSGRAGAQYF. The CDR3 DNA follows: TGTGCCTGGAGTGCCACTAGCGGGAGGGCCGGGGCGCAGTATTTT.

Here the CDR3 reads CASSFSTGQAYNSPLHF. CDR3 in DNA: TGTGCCAGCAGTTTCTCGACAGGGCAGGCTTATAATTCACCCCTCCACTTT. The V gene is TRBV27, the J gene TRBJ1-6; 7 bases are shared with TRBD1. The germline CDR1 and CDR2 sequences are MNHEY and SMNVEV (reference sequence). CDR3 length: 17 amino acids. V gave up 3 bases and J gave up 4 bases; unmatched junction bases: 9.

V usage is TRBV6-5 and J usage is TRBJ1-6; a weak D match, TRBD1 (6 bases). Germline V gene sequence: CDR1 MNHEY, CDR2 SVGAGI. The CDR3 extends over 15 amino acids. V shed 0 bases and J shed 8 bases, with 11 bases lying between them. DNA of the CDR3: TGTGCCAGCAGTTACTCCCGCCAGGGGCATTCACCCCTCCACTTT. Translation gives CASSYSRQGHSPLHF.

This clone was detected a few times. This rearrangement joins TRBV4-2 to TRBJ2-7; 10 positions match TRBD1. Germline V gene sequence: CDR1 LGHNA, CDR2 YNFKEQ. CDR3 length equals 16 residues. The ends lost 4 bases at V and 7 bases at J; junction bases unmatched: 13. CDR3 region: CASSPRPGTGAGEQYF. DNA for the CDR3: TGTGCCAGCAGCCCCAGACCCGGGACAGGGGCTGGGGAGCAGTACTTC.

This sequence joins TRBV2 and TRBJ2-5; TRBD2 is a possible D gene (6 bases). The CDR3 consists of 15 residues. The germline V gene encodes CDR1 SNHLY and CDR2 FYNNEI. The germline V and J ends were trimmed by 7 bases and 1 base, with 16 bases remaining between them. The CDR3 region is CASTPRGGAQETQYF. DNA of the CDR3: TGTGCCAGCACCCCTCGGGGCGGGGCCCAAGAGACCCAGTACTTC.

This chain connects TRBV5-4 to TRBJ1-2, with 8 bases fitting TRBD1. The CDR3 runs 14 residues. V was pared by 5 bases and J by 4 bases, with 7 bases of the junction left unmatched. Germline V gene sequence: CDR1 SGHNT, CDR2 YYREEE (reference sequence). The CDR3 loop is CASRSQGAGYGYTF. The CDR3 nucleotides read TGTGCCAGCAGGTCGCAGGGGGCAGGCTATGGCTACACCTTC.

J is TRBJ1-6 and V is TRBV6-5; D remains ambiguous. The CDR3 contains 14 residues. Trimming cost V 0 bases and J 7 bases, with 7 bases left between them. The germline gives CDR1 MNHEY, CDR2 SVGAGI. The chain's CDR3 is CASSYSGPNSPLHF. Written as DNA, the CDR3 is TGTGCCAGCAGTTACTCAGGGCCCAATTCACCCCTCCACTTT.

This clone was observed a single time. CDR3 nucleotide sequence: TGTGCCAGCAGCCCACCCTTTGGACAGGGTAGCAATCAGCCCCAGCATTTT. Translated: CASSPPFGQGSNQPQHF. The V gene is TRBV7-9, the J gene TRBJ1-5; 8 bases are a match to TRBD1. There are 17 residues in the CDR3. V lost 5 bases and J lost 0; bases outside the gene matches: 9. The germline CDR1 and CDR2 sequences are SEHNR and FQNEAQ (reference sequence).

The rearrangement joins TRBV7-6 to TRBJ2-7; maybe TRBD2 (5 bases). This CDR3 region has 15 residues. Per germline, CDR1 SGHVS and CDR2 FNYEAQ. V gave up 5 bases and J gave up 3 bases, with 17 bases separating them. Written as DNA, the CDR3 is TGTGCCAGCAGCCTGGGGTCGGGGTTAGTCTACGAGCAGTACTTC. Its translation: CASSLGSGLVYEQYF.

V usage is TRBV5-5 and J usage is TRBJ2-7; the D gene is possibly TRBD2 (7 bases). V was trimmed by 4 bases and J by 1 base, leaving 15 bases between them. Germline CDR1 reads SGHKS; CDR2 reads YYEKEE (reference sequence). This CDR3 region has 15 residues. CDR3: CASSPGGRESYEQYF. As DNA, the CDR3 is TGTGCCAGCAGCCCGGGGGGCAGGGAGTCCTACGAGCAGTACTTC.

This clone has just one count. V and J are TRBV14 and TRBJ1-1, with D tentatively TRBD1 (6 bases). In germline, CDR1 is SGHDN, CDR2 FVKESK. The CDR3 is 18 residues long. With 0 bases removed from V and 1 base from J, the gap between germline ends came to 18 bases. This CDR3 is CASSQEPWGARGNTEAFF. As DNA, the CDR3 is TGTGCCAGCAGCCAAGAACCGTGGGGGGCGCGGGGGAACACTGAAGCTTTCTTT.

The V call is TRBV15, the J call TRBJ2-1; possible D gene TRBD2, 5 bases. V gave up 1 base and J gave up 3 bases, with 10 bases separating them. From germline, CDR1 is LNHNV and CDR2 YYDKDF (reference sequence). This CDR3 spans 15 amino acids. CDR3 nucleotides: TGTGCCACCAGCAGAGGGGGAGTCGGCTACAATGAGCAGTTCTTC. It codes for CATSRGGVGYNEQFF.

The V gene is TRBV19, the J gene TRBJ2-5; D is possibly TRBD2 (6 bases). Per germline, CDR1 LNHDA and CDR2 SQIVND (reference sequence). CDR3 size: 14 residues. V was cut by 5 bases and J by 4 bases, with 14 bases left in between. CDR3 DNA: TGTGCCAGTAGTCTACAAAGCGGGCGAGAGACCCAGTACTTC. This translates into CASSLQSGRETQYF. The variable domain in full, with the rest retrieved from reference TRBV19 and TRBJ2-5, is DGGITQSPKYLFRKEGQNVTLSCEQNLNHDAMYWYRQDPGQGLRLIYYSQIVNDFQKGDIAEGYSVSREKKESFPLTVTSAQKNPTAFYLCASSLQSGRETQYFGPGTRLLVL.

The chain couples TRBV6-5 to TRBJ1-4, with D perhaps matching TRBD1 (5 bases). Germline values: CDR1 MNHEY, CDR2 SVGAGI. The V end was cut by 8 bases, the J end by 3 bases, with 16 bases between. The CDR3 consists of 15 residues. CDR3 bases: TGTGCCAGCCGATTTGGGGCTGCACCTAATGAAAAACTGTTTTTT. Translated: CASRFGAAPNEKLFF.

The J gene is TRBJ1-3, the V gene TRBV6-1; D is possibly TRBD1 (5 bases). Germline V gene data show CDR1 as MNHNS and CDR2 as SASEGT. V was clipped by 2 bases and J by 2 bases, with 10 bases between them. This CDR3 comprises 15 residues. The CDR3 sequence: CASSEQGRAGNTIYF. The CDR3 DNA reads TGTGCCAGCAGTGAACAGGGTCGGGCTGGAAACACCATATATTTT.

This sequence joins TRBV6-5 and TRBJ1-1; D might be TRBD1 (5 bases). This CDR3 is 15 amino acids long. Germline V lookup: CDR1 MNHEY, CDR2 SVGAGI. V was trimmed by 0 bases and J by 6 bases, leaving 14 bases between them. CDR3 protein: CASSYSAGKSAEAFF. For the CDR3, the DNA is TGTGCCAGCAGTTACTCCGCAGGGAAGTCCGCTGAAGCTTTCTTT.

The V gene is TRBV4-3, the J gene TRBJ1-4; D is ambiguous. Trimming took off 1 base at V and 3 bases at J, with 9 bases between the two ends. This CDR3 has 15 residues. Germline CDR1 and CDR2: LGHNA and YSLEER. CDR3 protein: CASSQGGNPNEKLFF. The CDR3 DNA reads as TGCGCCAGCAGCCAAGGAGGCAACCCTAATGAAAAACTGTTTTTT.

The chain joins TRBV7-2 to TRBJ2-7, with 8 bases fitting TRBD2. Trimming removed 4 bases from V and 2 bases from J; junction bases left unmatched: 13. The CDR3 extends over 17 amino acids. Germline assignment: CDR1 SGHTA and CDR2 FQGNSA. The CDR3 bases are TGTGCCAGCAGCTCTAGCCGGGGGGGAGCTGTAGCCTACGAGCAGTACTTC. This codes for CASSSSRGGAVAYEQYF. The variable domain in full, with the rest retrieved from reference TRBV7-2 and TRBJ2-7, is GAGVSQSPSNKVTEKGKDVELRCDPISGHTALYWYRQSLGQGLEFLIYFQGNSAPDKSGLPSDRFSAERTGGSVSTLTIQRTQQEDSAVYLCASSSSRGGAVAYEQYFGPGTRLTVT.

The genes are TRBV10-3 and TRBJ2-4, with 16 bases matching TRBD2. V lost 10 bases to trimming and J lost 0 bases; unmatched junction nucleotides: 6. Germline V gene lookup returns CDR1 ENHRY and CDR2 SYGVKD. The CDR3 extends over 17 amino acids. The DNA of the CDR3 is TGTGCCACCTCGGGACTAGCGGGGGGGGTAGCCAAAAACATTCAGTACTTC. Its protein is CATSGLAGGVAKNIQYF.

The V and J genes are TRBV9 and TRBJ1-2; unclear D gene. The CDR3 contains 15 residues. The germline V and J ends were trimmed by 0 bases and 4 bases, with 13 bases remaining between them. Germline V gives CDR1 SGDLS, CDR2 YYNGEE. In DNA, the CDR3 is TGTGCCAGCAGCGTAGGCGGACCGGCCCCCTATGGCTACACCTTC. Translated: CASSVGGPAPYGYTF. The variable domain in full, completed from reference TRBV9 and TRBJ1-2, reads DSGVTQTPKHLITATGQRVTLRCSPRSGDLSVYWYQQSLDQGLQFLIQYYNGEERAKGNILERFSAQQFPDLHSELNLSSLELGDSALYFCASSVGGPAPYGYTFGSGTRLTVV.

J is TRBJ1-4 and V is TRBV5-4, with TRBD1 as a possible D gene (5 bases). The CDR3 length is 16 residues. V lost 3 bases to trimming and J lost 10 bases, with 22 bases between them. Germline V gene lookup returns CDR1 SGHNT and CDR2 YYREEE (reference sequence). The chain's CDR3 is CASSSNSFGRGGKLFF. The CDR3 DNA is TGTGCCAGCAGCTCGAACTCGTTCGGGCGGGGGGGAAAACTGTTTTTT.

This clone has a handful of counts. CDR3 protein: CAWSVLGNYGYTF. In nucleotides, the CDR3 is TGTGCCTGGAGTGTACTGGGAAACTATGGCTACACCTTC. The genes are TRBV30 and TRBJ1-2; no clear D gene. V was shortened by 0 bases and J by 2 bases, with 7 bases between the two germline ends. The CDR3 is made up of 13 amino acids. CDR1 is GTSNPN, CDR2 SVGIG, per germline (reference sequence). The variable domain in full, completed from reference TRBV30 and TRBJ1-2, reads SQTIHQWPATLVQPVGSPLSLECTVEGTSNPNLYWYRQAAGRGLQLLFYSVGIGQISSEVPQNLSASRPQDRQFILSSKKLLLSDSGFYLCAWSVLGNYGYTFGSGTRLTVV.

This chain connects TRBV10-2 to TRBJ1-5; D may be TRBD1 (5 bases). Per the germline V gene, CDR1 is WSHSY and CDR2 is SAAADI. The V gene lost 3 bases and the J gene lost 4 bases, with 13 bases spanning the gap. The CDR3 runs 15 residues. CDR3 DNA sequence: TGCGCCAGCAGTGAACCCAGACAGACGAATCAGCCCCAGCATTTT. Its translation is CASSEPRQTNQPQHF.

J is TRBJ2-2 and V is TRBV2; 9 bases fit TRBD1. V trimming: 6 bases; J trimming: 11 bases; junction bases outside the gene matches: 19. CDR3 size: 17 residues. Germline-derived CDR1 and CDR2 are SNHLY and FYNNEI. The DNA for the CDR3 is TGTGCCAGCAGGGGACAGGGAAAGAAAGCGGGTCTTGGAGAGCTGTTTTTT. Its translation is CASRGQGKKAGLGELFF.

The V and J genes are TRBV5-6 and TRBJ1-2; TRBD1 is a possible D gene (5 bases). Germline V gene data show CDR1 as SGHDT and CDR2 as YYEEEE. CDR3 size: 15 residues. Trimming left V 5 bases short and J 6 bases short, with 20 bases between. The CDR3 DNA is TGTGCCAGCAGTTCCAGGGCCCTTGGGGGAAATGGCTACACCTTC. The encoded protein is CASSSRALGGNGYTF.

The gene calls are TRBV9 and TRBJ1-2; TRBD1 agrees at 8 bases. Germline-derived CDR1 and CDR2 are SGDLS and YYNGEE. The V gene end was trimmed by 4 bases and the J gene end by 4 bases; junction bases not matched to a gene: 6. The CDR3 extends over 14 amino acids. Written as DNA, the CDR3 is TGTGCCAGCAGCCCCGACAGGGGCGCCTATGGCTACACCTTC. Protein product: CASSPDRGAYGYTF.

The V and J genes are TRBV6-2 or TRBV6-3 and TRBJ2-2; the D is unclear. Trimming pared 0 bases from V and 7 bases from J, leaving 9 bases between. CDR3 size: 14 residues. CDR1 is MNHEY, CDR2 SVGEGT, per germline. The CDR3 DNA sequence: TGTGCCAGCAGTTACTCTAGCAGGAACGGGGAGCTGTTTTTT. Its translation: CASSYSSRNGELFF.

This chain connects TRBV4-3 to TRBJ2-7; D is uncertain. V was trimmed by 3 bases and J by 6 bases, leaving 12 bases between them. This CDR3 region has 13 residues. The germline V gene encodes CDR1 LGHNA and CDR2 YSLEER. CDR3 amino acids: CASSQEFLREQYF. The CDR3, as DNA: TGCGCCAGCAGCCAGGAATTTCTCCGCGAGCAGTACTTC.

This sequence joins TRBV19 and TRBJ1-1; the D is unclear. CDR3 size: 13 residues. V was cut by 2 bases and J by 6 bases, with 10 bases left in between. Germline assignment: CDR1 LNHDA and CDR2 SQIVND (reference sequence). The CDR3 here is CASSIRAGSEAFF. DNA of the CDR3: TGTGCCAGTAGTATAAGGGCAGGCTCTGAAGCTTTCTTT. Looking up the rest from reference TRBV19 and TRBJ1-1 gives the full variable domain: DGGITQSPKYLFRKEGQNVTLSCEQNLNHDAMYWYRQDPGQGLRLIYYSQIVNDFQKGDIAEGYSVSREKKESFPLTVTSAQKNPTAFYLCASSIRAGSEAFFGQGTRLTVV.

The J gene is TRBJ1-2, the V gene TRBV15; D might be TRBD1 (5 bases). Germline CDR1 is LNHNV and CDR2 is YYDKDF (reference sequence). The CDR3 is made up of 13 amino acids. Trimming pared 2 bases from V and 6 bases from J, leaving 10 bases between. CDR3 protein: CATSRNPRDGYTF. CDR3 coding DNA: TGTGCCACCAGCAGAAACCCCAGGGATGGCTACACCTTC.

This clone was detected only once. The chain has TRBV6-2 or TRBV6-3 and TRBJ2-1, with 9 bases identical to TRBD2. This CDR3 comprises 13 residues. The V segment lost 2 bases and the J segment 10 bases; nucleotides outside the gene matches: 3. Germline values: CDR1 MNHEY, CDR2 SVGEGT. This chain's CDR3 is CASSYKLAGEQFF. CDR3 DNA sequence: TGTGCCAGCAGTTACAAACTAGCGGGCGAGCAGTTCTTC.